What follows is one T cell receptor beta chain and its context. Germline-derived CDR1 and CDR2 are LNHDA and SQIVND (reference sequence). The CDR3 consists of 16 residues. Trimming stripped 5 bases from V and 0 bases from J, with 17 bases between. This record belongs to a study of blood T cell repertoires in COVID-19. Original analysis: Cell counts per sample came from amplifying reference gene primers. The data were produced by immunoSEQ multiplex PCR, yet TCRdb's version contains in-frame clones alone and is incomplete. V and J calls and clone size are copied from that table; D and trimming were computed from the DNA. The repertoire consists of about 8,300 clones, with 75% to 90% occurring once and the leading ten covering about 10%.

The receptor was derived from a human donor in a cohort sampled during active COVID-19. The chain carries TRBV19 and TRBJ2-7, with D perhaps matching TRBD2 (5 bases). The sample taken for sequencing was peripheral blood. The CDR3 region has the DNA TGTGCCAGTAGTCCCACCCGGGGTGGGAGCTCCTACGAGCAGTACTTC. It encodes CASSPTRGGSSYEQYF.